This T cell receptor beta chain was recovered during a study of early T cells in non-severe SARS-CoV-2 infection. Study-wide context: Sequencing used unsorted whole-blood bulk RNA, so chains lack pairing.

The protocol attached unique molecular identifiers to individual cDNA molecules. TCRdb used MiXCR to reprocess the 5' RACE reads, holding one entry per CDR3 protein. The sample carries tens of thousands of distinct CDR3 sequences, around 15% recorded once. The germline gives CDR1 SNHLY, CDR2 FYNNEI. This CDR3 contains 14 residues. Trimming took 6 bases from V and 3 from J, leaving 14 bases between them. This clonotype was detected only a few times. Its antigen is still unknown. Study outcomes and limitations: VDJdb matches were skewed toward anti-spike CD8 T cell responses.

Sequenced material: whole blood. The J gene is TRBJ1-2, the V gene TRBV2; D ambiguous. The source is an adult who was a healthcare worker with PCR-confirmed SARS-CoV-2 infection or an uninfected control (not recorded which). The CDR3 sequence is CASSVTAPHYGYTF. In nucleotides, the CDR3 is TGTGCCAGCAGCGTAACAGCGCCGCACTATGGCTACACCTTC.